This record covers a single T cell receptor beta chain. Its target is unknown. Treatment meaning: roughly 19 received Ad26.COV2.S at low or high dose, single or two shots; roughly 5 received placebo; per-sample allocation not given. Sampling took place 63 days after the first vaccine or placebo injection. This CDR3 comprises 15 residues. V shed 5 bases, J shed 4 bases, and the junction held 9 bases outside the gene matches. Germline V gene lookup returns CDR1 LGHNA and CDR2 YNFKEQ. This sample was included in a study of Ad26.COV2.S vaccination and SARS-CoV-2 variants. Looking at the study overall: Once, or twice with 56 days between doses, Ad26.COV2.S was given intramuscularly. Study-level results: Ad26.COV2.S recipients had broader spike-specific TCRs (P = 0.0014). The TCR breadth and depth analyses may have produced an underestimate of total T cell responses.

Measured with immunoSEQ multiplex PCR; TCRdb has only the in-frame clones, and not every one. The data contain roughly 500,000 clones, nearly 90% of them singletons. This TCR was sampled from a person aged 18-60 years who received the Ad26.COV2.S COVID-19 vaccine or a placebo. This sample comprised peripheral blood, obtained in a trial of Ad26.COV2.S vaccine versus placebo. The chain employs TRBV4-2 and TRBJ1-2, with 8 bases that match TRBD1. CDR3: CASSTRQGQGYGYTF. The CDR3 DNA reads TGTGCCAGCAGCACCCGACAGGGGCAGGGCTATGGCTACACCTTC.